These 15 T cell receptor beta chains originate from one sample sequenced in a study of T cell clonality in common variable immunodeficiency. The method was immunoSEQ multiplex PCR; TCRdb's version includes in-frame clones alone and lacks a portion of them. This record lists about 39,000 clones, none seen once only, and the top ten clones contain 2.5% to 3%. Sequenced input: peripheral blood mononuclear cells. These receptors all come from a person aged 18 to 75 in good health.

The sample holds many counts of this clone. The sequenced fragment ends 3 residues before the CDR3 boundary, so the rest is inferred from the germline J gene. The V call is TRBV6-4, the J call TRBJ1-1; 8 bases agree with TRBD1. Germline loops: CDR1 MRHNA, CDR2 SNTAGT. The CDR3 sequence is 13 residues long. Trimming cost V 6 bases and J 3 bases; bases outside gene matches: 3. CDR3 DNA, as far as it was read: TGTGCCAGCAGATTACAGGGGGACACTGAA. Translating gives CASRLQGDTE. The entire CDR3 is CASRLQGDTEAFF.

This clone was seen repeatedly, ten times or more. The missing CDR3 end, 3 residues past where the read stops, is filled in from the germline J gene. The chain has TRBV15 and TRBJ2-3, with 11 bases that match TRBD2. Unmatched junction bases numbered 7, after V lost 1 base and J lost 4 bases. Per the germline V gene, CDR1 is LNHNV and CDR2 is YYDKDF (reference sequence). CDR3 length: 17 residues. Partial CDR3 DNA: TGTGCCACCAGCAGAGGCCCTAGCGGGAGGTTATCAGATACG. Translated, it gives CATSRGPSGRLSDT. The full CDR3 protein reads CATSRGPSGRLSDTQYF.

This clone was seen at least ten times. The read stops 3 residues short of the end of the CDR3; the missing end is completed from the germline J gene. V usage is TRBV20-1 and J usage is TRBJ2-2; 8 positions match TRBD2. The CDR3 totals 15 residues. Germline lookup yields CDR1 DFQATT and CDR2 SNEGSKA (reference sequence). V shed 5 bases and J 7 bases; nucleotides not matched to a gene: 12. The CDR3 here is CSAPKGGLVGGELFF. CDR3 bases read: TGCAGTGCTCCTAAGGGGGGACTAGTTGGCGGGGAG.

Ten or more counts support this clone. The sequenced CDR3 bases are TGTGCCAGCAGCAAGACAGGAGGTACCGATACG. This gives the protein CASSKTGGTDT. The entire CDR3 reads CASSKTGGTDTQYF. The chain is built from TRBV7-9 and TRBJ2-3; D is perhaps TRBD1 (6 bases). The read is 3 residues too short to cover the CDR3 end, so that end is filled in from the germline J gene. The CDR3 has 14 amino acids. Trimming took off 5 bases at V and 6 bases at J, with 15 bases between the two ends. CDR1 is SEHNR and CDR2 is FQNEAQ in the germline V gene (reference sequence).

This clone came up many times. The CDR3 end lies 3 residues beyond the end of the read and is filled in from the germline J gene. V usage is TRBV20-1 and J usage is TRBJ1-1; 10 nucleotides line up with TRBD1. Per the germline V gene, CDR1 is DFQATT and CDR2 is SNEGSKA (reference sequence). This CDR3 comprises 14 residues. CDR3 bases read: TGCAGTGCTAGATCCGGGACAGGGGTCTCCGAA. Translated, it gives CSARSGTGVSE. The whole CDR3 protein is CSARSGTGVSEAFF.

Many counts were recorded for this clone. Read coverage stops 3 residues before the CDR3 terminus; the germline J gene supplies the remainder. The rearrangement uses TRBV2 and TRBJ2-7; no clear D gene. Trimming cost V 0 bases and J 1 base, with 10 bases left between them. Germline CDR1 and CDR2: SNHLY and FYNNEI. The CDR3 has 15 residues. The CDR3 sequence is CASSEADIASYEQYF. The CDR3 DNA, read in part, is TGTGCCAGCAGTGAAGCTGACATCGCATCCTACGAG.

This clone was observed a handful of times. The DNA ends 3 residues before the CDR3 does, and the rest of the CDR3 is filled in from the germline J gene. The chain uses TRBV2 and TRBJ1-4, with D possibly TRBD1 on 5 matching bases. Germline assignment: CDR1 SNHLY and CDR2 FYNNEI. The CDR3 covers 15 residues. The CDR3 loop is CASSDGGLDNSPLFF. CDR3 DNA, as far as it was read: TGTGCCAGCAGTGACGGGGGACTGGACAATTCACCA.

This clone was picked up many times. The CDR3 extends 3 residues past the end of the read, so its final part is completed from the germline J gene. Other DNA sequences in this specimen translate into the identical CDR3. The chain links TRBV20-1 to TRBJ2-1; 8 bases line up with TRBD2. Germline CDR1 reads DFQATT; CDR2 reads SNEGSKA (reference sequence). The CDR3 length is 18 residues. Trimming at V came to 6 bases and at J to 4 bases, leaving 20 bases not matched to a gene. The sequenced CDR3 bases are TGCAGTGCACCGCCCCCCCTTAAACTAGCGGCTATTTACAATGAG. The encoded protein is CSAPPPLKLAAIYNE. The whole CDR3 sequence is CSAPPPLKLAAIYNEQFF.

The table lists this clone with many counts. The CDR3 end is not reached by the read, which stops 3 residues before it; the germline J gene fills it in. V and J are TRBV11-2 and TRBJ1-4, with D hard to call. V lost 0 bases to trimming and J lost 8 bases, with 10 bases between them. CDR1 and CDR2 from the germline V gene are SGHAT and FQNNGV. This CDR3 spans 14 amino acids. The sequenced CDR3 bases are TGTGCCAGCAGCTTAGAAGGTTTAACCGAAAAA. Its protein is CASSLEGLTEK. The full CDR3 sequence reads CASSLEGLTEKLFF.

This clone was detected a few times. It may be a read error: a sequence one base away is much more abundant. Incomplete CDR3 DNA: TGTGCCAGCAGTTTCAACCGGGGTCAATCAGATACC. This translates into CASSFNRGQSDT. The CDR3, in full, reads CASSFNRGQSDTQYF. This chain joins TRBV6-2 or TRBV6-3 and TRBJ2-5; a weak D match, TRBD2 (5 bases). The read comes to an end 3 residues before the CDR3 does, leaving the germline J gene to fill in the end. The germline V gene has CDR1 MNHEY and CDR2 SVGEGT. This CDR3 comprises 15 residues.

This clone was counted a few times. This clone may be a read error of a much larger clone one base away. Read data end 3 residues before the CDR3 end; the end is taken from the germline J gene. The chain recombines TRBV19 with TRBJ2-2; the match to TRBD1 covers 8 bases. The CDR3 has 15 amino acids. In germline, CDR1 is LNHDA, CDR2 SQIVND (reference sequence). CDR3 in amino acids: CASSIRGLGANVLFF. CDR3 DNA (partial): TGTGCCAGTAGTATCAGGGGGCTTGGGGCCAACGTG.

This clone appeared many times. The read is 3 residues too short to cover the CDR3 end, so that end is filled in from the germline J gene. The chain recombines TRBV28 with TRBJ1-5; D ambiguous. V dropped 1 base and J dropped 0 bases, with 4 bases sitting between them. Germline V gives CDR1 MDHEN, CDR2 SYDVKM. The CDR3 sequence is 14 residues long. The CDR3 region is CASSLLNSNQPQHF. CDR3 DNA, as far as it was read: TGTGCCAGCAGTTTATTAAATAGCAATCAGCCC.

This clone was found many times. Sequencing ends 3 residues short of the CDR3 end; the germline J gene provides the rest. V usage is TRBV28 and J usage is TRBJ1-2, with D perhaps matching TRBD1 (5 bases). This CDR3 region has 12 residues. The germline V gene has CDR1 MDHEN and CDR2 SYDVKM. CDR3 protein: CASSLPGESYTF. The CDR3 DNA, read in part, is TGTGCCAGCAGTTTACCGGGGGAGAGC.

The CDR3 loop is CASSDSGRVYNEQFF. The covered CDR3 bases are TGTGCCAGCAGTGATAGCGGGAGGGTTTACAATGAG. This chain joins TRBV2 and TRBJ2-1; TRBD2 matches at 11 bases. The CDR3 end lies 3 residues beyond the end of the read and is filled in from the germline J gene. CDR3 length: 15 residues. Unmatched junction bases numbered 2, after V lost 3 bases and J lost 4 bases. CDR1 and CDR2 from the germline V gene are SNHLY and FYNNEI.

This clone has a handful of counts. The read halts 3 residues ahead of the CDR3 end, with the missing end drawn from the germline J gene. The genes are TRBV5-1 and TRBJ2-1, with a tentative D call TRBD2 (6 bases). The CDR3 has 17 residues. Deletions cut 0 bases from V and 5 bases from J, with 18 bases between. Per germline, CDR1 SGHRS and CDR2 YFSETQ. The DNA read from the CDR3 is TGCGCCAGCAGCTTGGCTACTAAAGCGGGTGTCGACAATGAG. This sequence encodes CASSLATKAGVDNE. The CDR3 in full is CASSLATKAGVDNEQFF.